The 13 T cell receptor beta chains below were found in one sample sequenced in a study of blood T cell repertoires in COVID-19 (dated by TCRdb to between 2020 and 2021). Library preparation used the immunoSEQ multiplex PCR assay. The immuneACCESS repertoire file appears here via TCRdb, limited to in-frame rearrangements. These files lack a portion of the clones; in checked studies, under half of the deficit traces to unresolved V genes, and the cause of the others is not known. The sample table shows about 120,000 clones, and about 79% are seen once. Of the sample, 2% to 2.5% falls within the top ten clones. Sequences were obtained from peripheral blood. The receptors were gathered from a man between 65 and 80 years old with acute or convalescent COVID-19.

This sequence joins TRBV2 and TRBJ2-5; 8 bases fit TRBD1. The CDR3 totals 15 residues. The V gene end was trimmed by 4 bases and the J gene end by 4 bases; junction bases not matched to a gene: 8. Germline V gives CDR1 SNHLY, CDR2 FYNNEI. CDR3 in amino acids: CASSGRTGTPETQYF. CDR3 nucleotide sequence: TGTGCCAGCAGTGGGAGGACAGGGACCCCAGAGACCCAGTACTTC.

This sequence joins TRBV5-1 and TRBJ1-2, with D perhaps matching TRBD1 (6 bases). Looked up from germline, CDR1 is SGHRS and CDR2 is YFSETQ. Trimming cost V 4 bases and J 4 bases, with 17 bases left between them. This CDR3 spans 15 amino acids. The CDR3 DNA follows: TGCGCCAGCAGCGGGGATCCGACAGGCAGCTATGGCTACACCTTC. Translation: CASSGDPTGSYGYTF.

The rearrangement joins TRBV2 to TRBJ1-1; D not resolved. This CDR3 is built from 15 residues. V lost 4 bases and J lost 1, with 13 bases in between. Germline CDR1 SNHLY, CDR2 FYNNEI. The CDR3 region is CASSGAASSNTEAFF. In nucleotides, the CDR3 is TGTGCCAGCAGTGGGGCAGCTTCTTCGAACACTGAAGCTTTCTTT.

This chain connects TRBV27 to TRBJ1-2, with D maybe TRBD1 (6 bases). V was clipped by 6 bases and J by 4 bases, with 21 bases between them. Germline CDR1 is MNHEY and CDR2 is SMNVEV (reference sequence). CDR3 length: 16 amino acids. DNA of the CDR3: TGTGCCAGCAGCTCCCCTTCGGGCAGGGGACCCTATGGCTACACCTTC. It codes for CASSSPSGRGPYGYTF.

This chain joins TRBV5-1 and TRBJ1-3, with D possibly matching TRBD1 (5 bases). Germline lookup yields CDR1 SGHRS and CDR2 YFSETQ. The V end was cut by 7 bases, the J end by 8 bases, with 16 bases between. There are 13 residues in the CDR3. The CDR3 DNA is TGCGCCAGCTCAGGGTCCATTTCTGACACCATATATTTT. This codes for CASSGSISDTIYF.

The rearrangement joins TRBV24-1 to TRBJ2-7, with 7 bases lining up with TRBD1. Germline assignment: CDR1 KGHDR and CDR2 SFDVKD. J was trimmed by 1 base and V by 3 bases; bases with no gene match: 5. The CDR3 is made up of 15 amino acids. DNA of the CDR3: TGTGCCACCAGTGATCCCCGGGACAGATCCTACGAGCAGTACTTC. Protein product: CATSDPRDRSYEQYF.

This clone was seen only a few times. This chain links TRBV7-3 with TRBJ2-1, with 7 bases that match TRBD1. This CDR3 is built from 16 residues. Per germline, CDR1 SGHTA and CDR2 FQGTGA. Losses at the gene ends were 1 base for V and 0 bases for J; bases not matched to a gene: 3. The CDR3 DNA follows: TGTGCCAGCAGCTTAATAGGGACAGCCTCCTACAATGAGCAGTTCTTC. It specifies CASSLIGTASYNEQFF.

The V and J genes are TRBV2 and TRBJ1-1, with D perhaps TRBD1 (6 bases). Trimming took 3 bases from V and 4 from J, leaving 15 bases between them. The CDR3 extends over 15 amino acids. Germline V lookup: CDR1 SNHLY, CDR2 FYNNEI. The DNA of the CDR3 is TGTGCCAGCAGTGACCGTGTAGGGGGGGGCACTGAAGCTTTCTTT. This sequence encodes CASSDRVGGGTEAFF.

V and J are TRBV4-3 and TRBJ2-1; TRBD2 aligns across 11 bases. CDR1 and CDR2 from the germline V gene are LGHNA and YSLEER. After removal of 0 bases from V and 5 bases from J, the junction contained 6 bases not matched to a gene. This CDR3 is 17 amino acids long. For the CDR3, the DNA is TGCGCCAGCAGCCAAGAAGGGGTAGCGGGGGGGAACAATGAGCAGTTCTTC. Translation: CASSQEGVAGGNNEQFF.

The gene calls are TRBV4-3 and TRBJ1-6; maybe TRBD1 (5 bases). The ends were cut back, 3 bases at V and 5 bases at J, with 20 bases in the middle. The CDR3 totals 18 residues. CDR1 is LGHNA and CDR2 is YSLEER in the germline V gene. In DNA form, the CDR3 reads TGCGCCAGCAGCCAGGAACGTCAAGCCCGGACAAATAATTCACCCCTCCACTTT. As protein: CASSQERQARTNNSPLHF.

The CDR3 is CASNLQGARSEQYF. The CDR3 DNA sequence: TGTGCCAGCAACTTACAGGGGGCGCGTAGCGAGCAGTACTTC. V and J are TRBV2 and TRBJ2-7; 9 nucleotides match TRBD1. Losses at the gene ends were 7 bases for V and 6 bases for J; bases not matched to a gene: 10. The CDR3 contains 14 residues. Germline V gives CDR1 SNHLY, CDR2 FYNNEI.

This clone was counted between two and nine times. The chain links TRBV12-3 or TRBV12-4 to TRBJ1-4; D remains ambiguous. The V and J ends lost 5 bases and 6 bases respectively, with 10 bases between them. The CDR3 runs 13 residues. CDR3 DNA: TGTGCCAGCAGTGCACTAATCTATGAAAAACTGTTTTTT. Protein: CASSALIYEKLFF.

The V and J genes are TRBV18 and TRBJ2-1, with D maybe TRBD1 (6 bases). The germline CDR1 and CDR2 sequences are KGHSH and LQKENI. The CDR3 is 14 residues long. V lost 2 bases and J 7 bases, leaving 12 bases between the germline ends. The CDR3 spells CASSPTGFENEQFF. The CDR3 coding sequence is TGTGCCAGCTCACCAACAGGGTTTGAAAATGAGCAGTTCTTC.